The 10 T cell receptor beta chains reported below all come from one sample, sequenced in a study of cytomegalovirus exposure and HLA in healthy donors. The PCR ran on 60 Vbeta and 13 Jbeta primers. The method was immunoSEQ multiplex PCR; TCRdb's version includes in-frame clones alone and lacks a portion of them. This table holds 150,000 to 200,000 clones, around 68% found once. Sequenced: PBMCs. Every receptor here comes from a woman aged 40 to 50 in good health and CMV-seropositive.

V usage is TRBV4-2 and J usage is TRBJ2-1; unclear D gene. Germline V gene lookup returns CDR1 LGHNA and CDR2 YNFKEQ. The CDR3 covers 14 residues. V was shortened by 1 base and J by 8 bases, with 12 bases between the two germline ends. CDR3 sequence: CASSQGLWIDEQFF. CDR3 DNA sequence: TGTGCCAGCAGCCAAGGACTCTGGATCGATGAGCAGTTCTTC.

This chain connects TRBV28 to TRBJ2-3; possible D gene TRBD2, 6 bases. The CDR3 is 14 amino acids. V was trimmed by 4 bases and J by 10 bases, leaving 18 bases between them. Germline CDR1 and CDR2: MDHEN and SYDVKM. The CDR3 is CASSSTGLLLAQYF. Written as DNA, the CDR3 is TGTGCCAGCAGTTCAACGGGACTTCTTTTGGCGCAGTATTTT.

The rearrangement uses TRBV9 and TRBJ2-3, with 13 bases matching TRBD2. The V gene's germline CDR1 is SGDLS and CDR2 YYNGEE. This CDR3 spans 15 amino acids. Trimming cost V 1 base and J 7 bases; bases outside gene matches: 3. The chain's CDR3 is CASSVLGTSGNTQYF. The CDR3 DNA sequence: TGTGCCAGCAGCGTACTCGGGACTAGCGGGAATACGCAGTATTTT.

J is TRBJ2-3 and V is TRBV4-3; the D gene is possibly TRBD2 (6 bases). Germline V gene data show CDR1 as LGHNA and CDR2 as YSLEER. The length of the CDR3 is 16 residues. V was shortened by 0 bases and J by 4 bases, with 14 bases between the two germline ends. CDR3 region: CASSQDPGEGADTQYF. The CDR3 coding sequence is TGCGCCAGCAGCCAAGATCCGGGAGAAGGGGCAGATACGCAGTATTTT.

This chain links TRBV6-5 with TRBJ2-5, with 11 bases matching TRBD1. The trim removed 5 bases at V and 4 bases at J, leaving 6 bases unmatched. The CDR3 runs 15 residues. Per germline, CDR1 MNHEY and CDR2 SVGAGI. CDR3 in amino acids: CASSIGTGGGETQYF. Here the CDR3 DNA reads TGTGCCAGCAGTATAGGGACAGGGGGAGGAGAGACCCAGTACTTC.

This clone showed up just a few times. The J gene is TRBJ1-3, the V gene TRBV4-3; a possible D gene is TRBD1 (6 bases). CDR1 and CDR2 from the germline V gene are LGHNA and YSLEER. Trimming pared 4 bases from V and 2 bases from J, leaving 12 bases between. CDR3 length equals 15 residues. The CDR3 sequence is CASSPDSSTGNTIYF. The CDR3 region has the DNA TGCGCCAGCAGCCCGGACAGTTCAACTGGAAACACCATATATTTT.

This clone was counted only a few times. The chain employs TRBV18 and TRBJ2-5; 10 bases fit TRBD1. The CDR3 loop spans 17 amino acids. The germline V gene encodes CDR1 KGHSH and CDR2 LQKENI. V lost 6 bases to trimming and J lost 5 bases; unmatched junction nucleotides: 15. CDR3 in amino acids: CASSPRGTGEISETQYF. Here the CDR3 DNA reads TGTGCCAGCTCCCCAAGGGGGACAGGGGAAATTTCGGAGACCCAGTACTTC. The complete variable domain, with remaining parts taken from reference TRBV18 and TRBJ2-5, reads NAGVMQNPRHLVRRRGQEARLRCSPMKGHSHVYWYRQLPEEGLKFMVYLQKENIIDESGMPKERFSAEFPKEGPSILRIQQVVRGDSAAYFCASSPRGTGEISETQYFGPGTRLLVL.

The V and J genes are TRBV7-2 and TRBJ2-3; a weak D match, TRBD2 (5 bases). The CDR3 has 13 amino acids. V was pared by 9 bases and J by 0 bases, with 10 bases between. From germline, CDR1 is SGHTA and CDR2 FQGNSA. In DNA form, the CDR3 reads TGTGCCAGTAGCGTTCCTAGCACAGATACGCAGTATTTT. Protein: CASSVPSTDTQYF.

V gene TRBV4-3 combines with J gene TRBJ1-1, with D maybe TRBD1 (5 bases). The CDR3 runs to 14 residues. Trimming pared 3 bases from V and 4 bases from J, leaving 12 bases between. Per the germline V gene, CDR1 is LGHNA and CDR2 is YSLEER. The CDR3, as DNA: TGCGCCAGCAGCCATGTAGGGGTGGGCACTGAAGCTTTCTTT. It translates to CASSHVGVGTEAFF.

The chain links TRBV5-1 to TRBJ2-6; the match to TRBD2 covers 8 bases. Trimming cost V 0 bases and J 0 bases; bases outside gene matches: 8. Germline CDR1 SGHRS, CDR2 YFSETQ. The length of the CDR3 is 19 residues. The CDR3 DNA sequence: TGCGCCAGCAGCTTGGCCAGGGGCGGGGGGAACTCTGGGGCCAACGTCCTGACTTTC. Protein: CASSLARGGGNSGANVLTF.